The clone carrying this TCR beta chain was recorded many times. This record comes from a study of T-cell reconstitution after alpha-beta-depleted transplantation in children. Researchers prepared the TCRbeta library using unique molecular identifiers, the study reports. TCRdb analysed the PCR reads with MiXCR anew, one entry per CDR3 protein. The table lists 380,000 or so distinct CDR3 sequences, roughly 13% of them singletons, with 3.5% to 4.5% in the top ten. CDR3 size: 14 residues. The V gene's germline CDR1 is MGHDK and CDR2 SYGVNS. J was trimmed by 6 bases and V by 6 bases; bases with no gene match: 7.

The receptor comes from a human donor who donated a stem cell graft to a child with Fanconi anemia. The specimen was PBMCs, collected from the stem cell graft. V and J are TRBV25-1 and TRBJ1-2; 10 nucleotides match TRBD1. The CDR3 region is CASSGGQGYHGYTF. CDR3 nucleotide sequence: TGTGCCAGCAGCGGGGGACAGGGGTATCATGGCTACACCTTC.